Below are 23 T cell receptor beta chains sequenced from a single sample in a study of Graves' ophthalmopathy and Graves' hyperthyroidism. Transcripts of RNA were the source for amplifying TCR beta CDR3 regions. After a first-round RT-PCR with HTBI primers, a second-round multiplex PCR was run. From the multiplex PCR reads, TCRdb called clonotypes with MiXCR, one entry per CDR3 protein. The sample lists over 450,000 distinct CDR3 sequences, approximately 14% occurring once. Sequenced: blood. Every receptor here comes from a young woman with Graves' ophthalmopathy.

With respect to this clonotype: This sequence may be a read error, since a much larger clone differs from it by one base. The chain carries TRBV13 and TRBJ2-2; D might be TRBD1 or TRBD2, each matching 6 bases. Germline V gene lookup returns CDR1 PRHDT and CDR2 FYEKMQ (reference sequence). The CDR3 runs 15 residues. CDR3 bases: TGTGCCAGCAGCTCCCGGACAGCGAACACCGGGGGGCTGTTTTTT. Translation gives CASSSRTANTGGLFF.

This clonotype has ten or more counts. The rearrangement uses TRBV12-3 or TRBV12-4 and TRBJ1-5; D is unresolved. Between the trimmed V and J ends, which lost 1 base and 2 bases, there was a span of 9 bases. The CDR3 has 15 residues. CDR3 coding DNA: TGTGCCAGCAGTTTAGAGGGTGACGGCAATCAGCCCCAGCATTTT. It codes for CASSLEGDGNQPQHF.

The J gene is TRBJ2-2, the V gene TRBV12-3 or TRBV12-4, with TRBD1 matching 11 bases. The CDR3 is made up of 18 amino acids. The V and J ends lost 3 bases and 3 bases, in that order; junction bases with no gene match: 9. The CDR3 protein is CASSLDRGLRFDTGELFF. CDR3 in DNA: TGTGCCAGCAGTTTGGACAGGGGGCTGCGGTTTGACACCGGGGAGCTGTTTTTT.

The rearrangement joins TRBV11-2 to TRBJ1-5; no firm D call. Trimming took off 3 bases at V and 1 base at J, with 16 bases between the two ends. The CDR3 runs to 17 residues. Germline CDR1 reads SGHAT; CDR2 reads FQNNGV. The CDR3 DNA sequence: TGTGCCAGCAGCTTCGTGCCCCTTGGCCAAAGCAATCAGCCCCAGCATTTT. Its protein product is CASSFVPLGQSNQPQHF.

J is TRBJ2-7 and V is TRBV12-3 or TRBV12-4; TRBD2 agrees at 13 bases. With V trimmed by 6 bases and J by 6 bases, 8 bases remained unmatched. The CDR3 is 15 amino acids. DNA for the CDR3: TGTGCCAGCAGCCCACTAGCGGGGGGGCCCGGCGAGCAGTACTTC. It codes for CASSPLAGGPGEQYF.

The sample holds many counts of this clonotype. The CDR3 region has the DNA TGTGCCAGCACGTGGGGGGACTATGGCTACACCTTC. It codes for CASTWGDYGYTF. V usage is TRBV6-1 and J usage is TRBJ1-2, with D perhaps TRBD1 (5 bases). This CDR3 is built from 12 residues. Trimming removed 7 bases from V and 3 bases from J, with 9 bases in between. The germline gives CDR1 MNHNS, CDR2 SASEGT.

This chain connects TRBV5-1 to TRBJ2-5, with 8 bases fitting TRBD2. V gave up 7 bases and J gave up 1 base; unmatched junction bases: 9. The CDR3 has 15 amino acids. CDR1 is SGHRS, CDR2 YFSETQ, per germline. The CDR3, as DNA: TGCGCCAGCTGTTCAGCGGGAGCCCCCCAAGAGACCCAGTACTTC. Its translation: CASCSAGAPQETQYF.

This clonotype was seen a handful of times. The chain has TRBV10-3 and TRBJ2-5; D call uncertain. V was shortened by 2 bases and J by 5 bases, with 6 bases between the two germline ends. Germline CDR1 is ENHRY and CDR2 is SYGVKD. The CDR3 runs 12 residues. The CDR3 is CAISEPKETQYF. The DNA for the CDR3 is TGTGCCATCAGTGAGCCCAAGGAGACCCAGTACTTC.

This clonotype was counted at least ten times. V and J are TRBV5-6 and TRBJ2-7; TRBD2 aligns across 7 bases. J lost 11 bases, V lost 2 bases, and 7 bases had no gene match. The germline V gene has CDR1 SGHDT and CDR2 YYEEEE. The CDR3 extends over 12 amino acids. The CDR3 loop is CASSFGRETEYF. CDR3 in DNA: TGTGCCAGCAGCTTCGGGCGGGAGACGGAGTACTTC. Together with reference TRBV5-6 and TRBJ2-7, the CDR3 gives the full variable domain: DAGVTQSPTHLIKTRGQQVTLRCSPKSGHDTVSWYQQALGQGPQFIFQYYEEEERQRGNFPDRFSGHQFPNYSSELNVNALLLGDSALYLCASSFGRETEYFGPGTRLTVT.

This clonotype turned up a few times. The J gene is TRBJ1-2, the V gene TRBV12-3 or TRBV12-4; D remains unclear. The CDR3 length is 15 residues. Trimming removed 3 bases from V and 0 bases from J, with 11 bases in between. CDR3 nucleotide sequence: TGTGCCAGCAGTTTTCTACAGTTAGCTAACTATGGCTACACCTTC. It yields the protein CASSFLQLANYGYTF.

With respect to this clonotype: One junction end does not reproduce the germline sequence, and a read error may be involved. The gene calls are TRBV20-1 and TRBJ1-1; tentative D call: TRBD1 (5 bases). The CDR3 runs to 10 residues. CDR1 is DFQATT, CDR2 SNEGSKA, per germline (reference sequence). The CDR3 DNA follows: TGCAGTGCCACCAGTGGGACTCCGGTCTTT. Its protein is CSATSGTPVF.

V and J are TRBV20-1 and TRBJ1-1; a possible D gene is TRBD1 (5 bases). The CDR3 is made up of 12 amino acids. Per germline, CDR1 DFQATT and CDR2 SNEGSKA (reference sequence). CDR3 loop: CSARGVFTEAFF. CDR3 coding DNA: TGCAGCGCCCGGGGGGTTTTTACTGAAGCTTTCTTT.

This clonotype occurred a few times. The chain joins TRBV30 to TRBJ2-4; D is possibly TRBD1 or TRBD2 (5 bases each). The CDR3 loop spans 12 amino acids. Trimming removed 1 base at V and 7 bases at J, with 8 bases between. In germline, CDR1 is GTSNPN, CDR2 SVGIG (reference sequence). The CDR3 protein is CAWSAGDNIQYF. CDR3 in DNA: TGTGCCTGGAGTGCTGGGGACAACATTCAGTACTTC.

This clonotype was recorded a few times. The genes are TRBV30 and TRBJ2-7; tentative D call: TRBD2 (5 bases). The V end lost 2 bases, the J end lost 1 base, and 15 bases lay between the germline ends. Germline CDR1 reads GTSNPN; CDR2 reads SVGIG (reference sequence). The CDR3 covers 15 residues. CDR3 DNA: TGTGCCTGGAGTCAAGGGAGACACTATTCCTACGAGCAGTACTTC. Protein sequence: CAWSQGRHYSYEQYF.

Many counts were recorded for this clonotype. This chain uses TRBV6-1 with TRBJ1-5; D unresolved. Germline V gene sequence: CDR1 MNHNS, CDR2 SASEGT. There are 12 residues in the CDR3. V lost 5 bases and J lost 6, with 8 bases in between. As DNA, the CDR3 is TGTGCCAGCAGTACCAATACTCAGCCCCAGCATTTT. It encodes CASSTNTQPQHF.

The chain combines TRBV11-3 with TRBJ1-1; D unresolved. The CDR3 consists of 13 residues. The germline V and J ends were trimmed by 4 bases and 7 bases, with 13 bases remaining between them. The germline gives CDR1 SGHNT, CDR2 YENEEA. In DNA form, the CDR3 reads TGTGCCAGCAGCTCGGGCCCGGATCGTGAAGCTTTCTTT. It is translated as CASSSGPDREAFF.

This clonotype was counted at least ten times. The rearrangement uses TRBV28 and TRBJ2-2; 8 bases line up with TRBD1. CDR1 and CDR2 from the germline V gene are MDHEN and SYDVKM. The CDR3 is 17 residues long. V was clipped by 3 bases and J by 1 base; unmatched bases: 7. The CDR3 loop is CASSFPRTGLNTGELFF. The DNA of the CDR3 is TGTGCCAGCAGTTTCCCCAGGACAGGGCTGAACACCGGGGAGCTGTTTTTT.

This clonotype was counted ten times or more. The chain recombines TRBV6-1 with TRBJ1-5, with 7 bases fitting TRBD1. CDR3 size: 15 residues. Germline V gene sequence: CDR1 MNHNS, CDR2 SASEGT. J gave up 3 bases and V 2 bases, and 4 bases lay outside the gene matches. Here the CDR3 reads CASSERGQNNQPQHF. CDR3 in DNA: TGTGCCAGCAGTGAAAGGGGACAGAACAATCAGCCCCAGCATTTT.

This clonotype was observed at least ten times. The V call is TRBV12-3 or TRBV12-4, the J call TRBJ1-1; D remains ambiguous. V lost 7 bases to trimming and J lost 2 bases, with 2 bases between them. The CDR3 is 10 residues long. CDR3 loop: CASKNTEAFF. CDR3 DNA: TGTGCCAGCAAAAACACTGAAGCTTTCTTT.

This clonotype was seen ten or more times. The genes are TRBV28 and TRBJ2-7, with D possibly TRBD2 on 5 matching bases. The CDR3 totals 12 residues. Germline assignment: CDR1 MDHEN and CDR2 SYDVKM. The V end was cut by 3 bases, the J end by 6 bases, with 9 bases between. CDR3 DNA: TGTGCCAGCAGTTTGGGAGTCAGCGAGCAGTACTTC. Encoded protein: CASSLGVSEQYF.

This clonotype showed up many times. The V and J genes are TRBV2 and TRBJ2-5; either TRBD1 or TRBD2 may fit D (5 bases each). CDR3 length equals 13 residues. The germline gives CDR1 SNHLY, CDR2 FYNNEI. Trimming left V 8 bases short and J 5 bases short, with 15 bases between. CDR3 amino acids: CASPGPLMETQYF. The CDR3, as DNA: TGTGCCAGCCCGGGACCCCTTATGGAGACCCAGTACTTC.

This clonotype was detected only a few times. The chain recombines TRBV3-1 with TRBJ2-5; D unclear. Deletions cut 3 bases from V and 2 bases from J, with 7 bases between. The CDR3 totals 13 residues. Germline loops: CDR1 LGHDT, CDR2 YNNKEL (reference sequence). CDR3 sequence (DNA): TGTGCCAGCAGCCATGGACCGCAAGAGACCCAGTACTTC. This translates into CASSHGPQETQYF.

The sample holds a few counts of this clonotype. The V call is TRBV5-1, the J call TRBJ2-2; D possibly corresponds to TRBD2 (5 bases). The ends were cut back, 0 bases at V and 7 bases at J, with 13 bases in the middle. The CDR3 loop spans 15 amino acids. Germline-derived CDR1 and CDR2 are SGHRS and YFSETQ. DNA for the CDR3: TGCGCCAGCAGCTTGGCGCTAGCCGGGAACGGGGAGCTGTTTTTT. Its protein is CASSLALAGNGELFF.